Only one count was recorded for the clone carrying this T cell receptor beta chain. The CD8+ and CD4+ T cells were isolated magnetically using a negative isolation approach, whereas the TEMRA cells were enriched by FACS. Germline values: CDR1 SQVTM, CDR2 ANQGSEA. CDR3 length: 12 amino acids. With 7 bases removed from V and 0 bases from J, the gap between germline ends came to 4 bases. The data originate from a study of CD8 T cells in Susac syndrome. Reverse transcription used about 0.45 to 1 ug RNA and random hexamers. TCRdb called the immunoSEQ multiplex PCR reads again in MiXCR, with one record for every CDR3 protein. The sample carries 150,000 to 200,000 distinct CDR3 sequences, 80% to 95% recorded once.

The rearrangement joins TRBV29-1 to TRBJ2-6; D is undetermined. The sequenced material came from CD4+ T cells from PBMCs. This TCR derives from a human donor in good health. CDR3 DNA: TGCAGCGCCTCCTCTGGGGCCAACGTCCTGACTTTC. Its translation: CSASSGANVLTF.